What follows is one T cell receptor (beta chain) and its context. What it binds is not known. The data belong to a study of PD-1 blockade in classical Hodgkin lymphoma. The study's findings and limits: The study reported lower baseline TCR diversity in newly diagnosed patients than in healthy donors. Why repertoires differed is undefined; disease activity or prior therapy possibly contributed.

Time point noted: newly diagnosed, previously untreated cHL patient sample. The authors compared against newly diagnosed, untreated classical Hodgkin lymphoma PBMCs. TCRdb keeps only in-frame clones here, not all; method: immunoSEQ multiplex PCR. This sample has 20,000 to 25,000 clones, with around 94% found just once. Material for sequencing was peripheral blood mononuclear cells (PBMCs). The clonotype comes from a human donor with classical Hodgkin lymphoma.

For the CDR3, the DNA is TGTGCCAGCAGCCAAACGGACAGGGGGTGGACAGATACGCAGTATTTT. Translated: CASSQTDRGWTDTQYF. The J gene is TRBJ2-3, the V gene TRBV11-1, with 10 bases lining up with TRBD1. The CDR3 sequence is 16 residues long. Per germline, CDR1 SGHAT and CDR2 FQDESV (reference sequence). Losses at the gene ends were 5 bases for V and 3 bases for J; bases not matched to a gene: 8.